These 17 T cell receptor beta chains originate from one sample sequenced in a study of T cell responses to AZD1222 COVID-19 vaccine. The table came from immunoSEQ multiplex PCR; TCRdb's copy has only in-frame clones and leaves some out. The sample lists some 150,000 clones; approximately 85% were seen once. Specimen: peripheral blood, collected on day 0 of AZD1222 vaccination. These receptors came from an adult in good health.

This chain links TRBV29-1 with TRBJ2-2; no clear D gene. The CDR3 sequence is 13 residues long. Germline loops: CDR1 SQVTM, CDR2 ANQGSEA. Trimming took off 7 bases at V and 0 bases at J, with 9 bases between the two ends. This CDR3 is CSAEDANTGELFF. CDR3 coding DNA: TGCAGCGCAGAAGACGCGAACACCGGGGAGCTGTTTTTT.

The V call is TRBV10-1, the J call TRBJ1-5; D not certain. With 5 bases removed from V and 7 bases from J, the gap between germline ends came to 6 bases. The CDR3 runs 11 residues. Germline loops: CDR1 WNHNN, CDR2 SYGVQD (reference sequence). Here the CDR3 DNA reads TGCGCCAGCAGTCCTAGCCAGCCCCAGCATTTT. This codes for CASSPSQPQHF.

The rearrangement joins TRBV12-3 or TRBV12-4 to TRBJ2-1; D is perhaps TRBD1 or TRBD2 (5 bases each). This CDR3 is built from 11 residues. V was trimmed by 3 bases and J by 13 bases, leaving 10 bases between them. For the CDR3, the DNA is TGTGCCAGCAGTTTTTGGGACGATCAGTTCTTC. Translating it yields CASSFWDDQFF.

Only one count was recorded for this clone. CDR3 sequence: CARDPVGGLQGYTF. CDR3 coding DNA: TGTGCCAGAGATCCGGTGGGGGGCCTTCAGGGCTACACCTTC. The chain uses TRBV2 and TRBJ1-2, with a possible D match to TRBD1 (6 bases). This CDR3 contains 14 residues. The germline V gene encodes CDR1 SNHLY and CDR2 FYNNEI. The V end lost 9 bases, the J end lost 8 bases, and 22 bases lay between the germline ends. The full variable domain, with the rest looked up from reference TRBV2 and TRBJ1-2, is EPEVTQTPSHQVTQMGQEVILRCVPISNHLYFYWYRQILGQKVEFLVSFYNNEISEKSEIFDDQFSVERPDGSNFTLKIRSTKLEDSAMYFCARDPVGGLQGYTFGSGTRLTVV.

About this clone: The junction does not match germline at one end; this may be a read error. CDR3 amino acids: CAWSPRTSGTRF. CDR3 sequence (DNA): TGTGCCTGGAGTCCCAGGACTAGCGGGACCCGCTTC. The chain uses TRBV30 and TRBJ2-7; TRBD2 agrees at 12 bases. There are 12 residues in the CDR3. In germline, CDR1 is GTSNPN, CDR2 SVGIG (reference sequence).

This chain links TRBV2 with TRBJ1-4; possibly TRBD1 for D (6 bases). Germline CDR1 SNHLY, CDR2 FYNNEI. The V gene lost 4 bases and the J gene lost 8 bases, with 17 bases spanning the gap. The CDR3 consists of 15 residues. CDR3 protein: CASSALGAQGEKLFF. DNA for the CDR3: TGTGCCAGCAGTGCTTTGGGGGCGCAGGGAGAAAAACTGTTTTTT.

The chain recombines TRBV3-1 (or the pseudogene TRBV3-2) with TRBJ1-1; TRBD1 agrees at 10 bases. Germline lookup yields CDR1 LGHDT and CDR2 YNNKEL (reference sequence). Unmatched junction bases numbered 5, after V lost 4 bases and J lost 0 bases. The CDR3 extends over 16 amino acids. CDR3 coding DNA: TGTGCCAGCAGCCGAGTCGGGACAGGGGTGAACACTGAAGCTTTCTTT. It is translated as CASSRVGTGVNTEAFF.

The CDR3 spells CASSLSGGLAGEQYF. CDR3 DNA sequence: TGTGCCAGCAGTTTGTCAGGGGGACTAGCGGGAGAGCAGTACTTC. This chain uses TRBV27 with TRBJ2-7; 13 bases are shared with TRBD2. The trim removed 3 bases at V and 7 bases at J, leaving 6 bases unmatched. Germline V lookup: CDR1 MNHEY, CDR2 SMNVEV (reference sequence). There are 15 residues in the CDR3.

The J gene is TRBJ1-2, the V gene TRBV5-1, with D possibly being TRBD1 (5 bases). The CDR3 is 13 amino acids. The germline V and J ends were trimmed by 4 bases and 3 bases, with 10 bases remaining between them. Looked up from germline, CDR1 is SGHRS and CDR2 is YFSETQ. The CDR3 protein is CASSPDNDYGYTF. CDR3 in DNA: TGCGCCAGCAGCCCGGACAACGACTATGGCTACACCTTC. Supplemented by reference TRBV5-1 and TRBJ1-2, the full variable domain reads KAGVTQTPRYLIKTRGQQVTLSCSPISGHRSVSWYQQTPGQGLQFLFEYFSETQRNKGNFPGRFSGRQFSNSRSEMNVSTLELGDSALYLCASSPDNDYGYTFGSGTRLTVV.

V usage is TRBV10-3 and J usage is TRBJ1-3; the D is unclear. The CDR3 runs 15 residues. Trimming removed 2 bases from V and 0 bases from J, with 8 bases in between. Germline V gene sequence: CDR1 ENHRY, CDR2 SYGVKD. CDR3 amino acids: CAISEDPHSGNTIYF. CDR3 coding DNA: TGTGCCATCAGTGAGGACCCCCACTCTGGAAACACCATATATTTT.

V usage is TRBV15 and J usage is TRBJ2-2, with 9 nucleotides matching TRBD1. The J segment lost 15 bases and the V segment lost 0 bases, leaving 8 bases of the junction unmatched. Germline CDR1 reads LNHNV; CDR2 reads YYDKDF (reference sequence). The CDR3 has 14 amino acids. CDR3 loop: CATSRDIETGGLFF. CDR3 nucleotide sequence: TGTGCCACCAGCAGAGATATCGAGACAGGGGGGTTGTTTTTT. The full variable domain, in which reference TRBV15 and TRBJ2-2 provide the parts outside the CDR3, is DAMVIQNPRYQVTQFGKPVTLSCSQTLNHNVMYWYQQKSSQAPKLLFHYYDKDFNNEADTPDNFQSRRPNTSFCFLDIRSPGLGDTAMYLCATSRDIETGGLFFGEGSRLTVL.

In this sample, this clone turned up once. The J gene is TRBJ2-2, the V gene TRBV3-1 (or the pseudogene TRBV3-2); D not resolved. V gave up 7 bases and J gave up 8 bases, with 11 bases separating them. This CDR3 comprises 12 residues. Germline CDR1 reads LGHDT; CDR2 reads YNNKEL (reference sequence). CDR3 region: CASITSGGELFF. DNA for the CDR3: TGTGCCAGCATCACGAGTGGGGGGGAGCTGTTTTTT.

The chain combines TRBV3-1 (or the pseudogene TRBV3-2) with TRBJ2-2, with D perhaps being TRBD1 or TRBD2 (5 bases each). V gave up 6 bases and J gave up 8 bases, with 28 bases separating them. The germline V gene encodes CDR1 LGHDT and CDR2 YNNKEL (reference sequence). The CDR3 is 18 residues long. The CDR3 nucleotides read TGTGCCAGCAGAAACAATGGGCGCGGGCAGGGAGAGCCTGGGGAGCTGTTTTTT. This codes for CASRNNGRGQGEPGELFF.

This rearrangement joins TRBV27 to TRBJ1-4; unclear D gene. Germline V gene lookup returns CDR1 MNHEY and CDR2 SMNVEV (reference sequence). V dropped 5 bases and J dropped 6 bases, with 19 bases sitting between them. The CDR3 runs 16 residues. This chain's CDR3 is CASSLTATGRDEKLFF. The DNA for the CDR3 is TGTGCCAGCAGTCTTACCGCGACTGGTCGGGATGAAAAACTGTTTTTT.

The chain is built from TRBV11-3 and TRBJ2-7, with D perhaps TRBD1 (5 bases). V was shortened by 3 bases and J by 5 bases, with 14 bases between the two germline ends. Germline CDR1 and CDR2: SGHNT and YENEEA. CDR3 length equals 14 residues. CDR3 DNA sequence: TGTGCCAGCAGCTTTTCAGGGAATAATGACGAGCAGTACTTC. Its translation is CASSFSGNNDEQYF.

This rearrangement joins TRBV18 to TRBJ1-5; no clear D gene. This CDR3 region has 13 residues. With 3 bases removed from V and 6 bases from J, the gap between germline ends came to 9 bases. Looked up from germline, CDR1 is KGHSH and CDR2 is LQKENI. CDR3 amino acids: CASSPEDLQPQHF. CDR3 in DNA: TGTGCCAGCTCACCGGAGGACCTTCAGCCCCAGCATTTT.

The chain links TRBV11-2 to TRBJ1-1; TRBD1 matches 9 bases. The trim removed 4 bases at V and 10 bases at J, leaving 10 bases unmatched. The length of the CDR3 is 14 residues. Germline CDR1 is SGHAT and CDR2 is FQNNGV. CDR3 nucleotides: TGTGCCAGCAGCTCCCAGCCGGGACAGGGTATAGCTTTCTTT. The encoded protein is CASSSQPGQGIAFF.